This T cell receptor (beta chain) was identified during a study of OX40 agonist ivuxolimab in advanced cancers. Study-level information: Having had anti-PD-1, anti-PD-L1 or anti-CTLA-4 therapy before was allowed, and approximately 40% had some.

Some clones are missing from TCRdb's copy, which holds only in-frame ones; the method was immunoSEQ multiplex PCR. The sample comprises tens of thousands of clones, 80% to 90% of which are singletons, and around 6.5% rests with the top ten. CDR1 is MNHEY and CDR2 is SMNVEV in the germline V gene (reference sequence). V lost 4 bases and J lost 6, with 13 bases in between. The CDR3 sequence is 14 residues long. The TCR sequence derives from an adult with an advanced solid tumor such as melanoma, head and neck, liver or kidney cancer. Material: CD4+ or CD8+ T cells sorted from blood, obtained in a trial of the OX40 agonist ivuxolimab. V and J are TRBV27 and TRBJ1-5, with D perhaps TRBD1 (6 bases). CDR3 in DNA: TGTGCCAGCAGTTCGGGACAACCAGGTCAGCCCCAGCATTTT. Translation gives CASSSGQPGQPQHF.